This T cell receptor beta chain was sequenced during a study of T-cell reconstitution after alpha-beta-depleted transplantation in children. It was with unique molecular identifiers that the TCRbeta library was prepared. TCRdb reprocessed the PCR reads with MiXCR, giving one entry per CDR3 protein. The repertoire holds some 500,000 distinct CDR3 sequences, with 18% as singletons. This CDR3 contains 15 residues. V lost 5 bases and J lost 5, with 16 bases in between. The gene calls are TRBV12-3 or TRBV12-4 and TRBJ2-1; D is perhaps TRBD1 (6 bases). This TCR derives from a human donor who donated a stem cell graft to a child with acute lymphoblastic leukemia. Sequenced here: PBMCs from the stem cell graft donor, sampled from the stem cell graft. The CDR3 here is CASSPQSGQHNEQFF. CDR3 nucleotides: TGTGCCAGCAGTCCTCAATCTGGACAGCACAATGAGCAGTTCTTC.